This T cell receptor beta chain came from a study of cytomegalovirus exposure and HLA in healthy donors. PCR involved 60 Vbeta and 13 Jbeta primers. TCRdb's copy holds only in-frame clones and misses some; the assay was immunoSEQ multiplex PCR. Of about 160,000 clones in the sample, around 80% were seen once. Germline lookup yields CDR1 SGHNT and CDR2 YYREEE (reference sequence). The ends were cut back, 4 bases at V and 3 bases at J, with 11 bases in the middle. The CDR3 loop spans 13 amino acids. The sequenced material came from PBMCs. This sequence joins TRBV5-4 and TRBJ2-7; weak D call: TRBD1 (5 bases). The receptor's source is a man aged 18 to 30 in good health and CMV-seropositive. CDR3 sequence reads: CASSGDSVYEQYF. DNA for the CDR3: TGTGCCAGCAGCGGCGACAGCGTCTACGAGCAGTACTTC.